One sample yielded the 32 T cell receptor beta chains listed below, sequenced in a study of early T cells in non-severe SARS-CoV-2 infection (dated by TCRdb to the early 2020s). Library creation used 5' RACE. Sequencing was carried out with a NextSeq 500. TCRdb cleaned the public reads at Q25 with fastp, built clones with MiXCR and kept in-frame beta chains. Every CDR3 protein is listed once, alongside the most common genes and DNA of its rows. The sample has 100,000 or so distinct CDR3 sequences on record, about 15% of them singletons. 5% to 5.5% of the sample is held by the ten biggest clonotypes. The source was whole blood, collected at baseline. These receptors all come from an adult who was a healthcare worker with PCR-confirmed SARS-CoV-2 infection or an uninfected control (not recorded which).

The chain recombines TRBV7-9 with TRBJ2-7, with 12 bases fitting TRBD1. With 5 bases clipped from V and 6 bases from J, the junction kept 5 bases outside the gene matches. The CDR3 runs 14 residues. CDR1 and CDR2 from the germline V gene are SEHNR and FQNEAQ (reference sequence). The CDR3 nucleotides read TGTGCCAGCAGCGGACCGGGACAGGGGGCCGAGCAGTACTTC. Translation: CASSGPGQGAEQYF.

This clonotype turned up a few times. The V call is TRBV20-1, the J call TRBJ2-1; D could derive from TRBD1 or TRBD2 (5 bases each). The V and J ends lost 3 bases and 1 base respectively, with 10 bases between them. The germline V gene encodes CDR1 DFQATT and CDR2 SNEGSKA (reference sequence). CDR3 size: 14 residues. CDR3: CSARGDRSYNEQFF. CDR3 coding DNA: TGCAGTGCTAGGGGGGATAGGTCCTACAATGAGCAGTTCTTC.

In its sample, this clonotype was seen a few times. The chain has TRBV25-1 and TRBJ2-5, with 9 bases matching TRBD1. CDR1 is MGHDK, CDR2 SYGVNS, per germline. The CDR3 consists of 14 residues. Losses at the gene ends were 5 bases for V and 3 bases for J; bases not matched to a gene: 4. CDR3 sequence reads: CASSSTGGKETQYF. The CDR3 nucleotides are TGTGCCAGCAGTTCGACAGGGGGTAAAGAGACCCAGTACTTC. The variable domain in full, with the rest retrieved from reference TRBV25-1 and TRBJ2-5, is EADIYQTPRYLVIGTGKKITLECSQTMGHDKMYWYQQDPGMELHLIHYSYGVNSTEKGDLSSESTVSRIRTEHFPLTLESARPSHTSQYLCASSSTGGKETQYFGPGTRLLVL.

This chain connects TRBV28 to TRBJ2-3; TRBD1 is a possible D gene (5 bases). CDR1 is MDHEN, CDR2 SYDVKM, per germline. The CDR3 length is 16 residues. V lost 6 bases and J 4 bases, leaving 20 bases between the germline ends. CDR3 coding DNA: TGTGCCAGCAGCTTTAGTTGGGCAGGGATTGCAGATACGCAGTATTTT. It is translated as CASSFSWAGIADTQYF.

The CDR3 DNA follows: TGTGCCAGCAGTGCGTTAGCGGTAGAGCAGTACTTC. Translated: CASSALAVEQYF. The chain employs TRBV2 and TRBJ2-7; perhaps TRBD2 as D (6 bases). The germline V gene encodes CDR1 SNHLY and CDR2 FYNNEI. The CDR3 is made up of 12 amino acids. V dropped 4 bases and J dropped 7 bases, with 11 bases sitting between them. Full variable domain (missing parts from reference TRBV2 and TRBJ2-7): EPEVTQTPSHQVTQMGQEVILRCVPISNHLYFYWYRQILGQKVEFLVSFYNNEISEKSEIFDDQFSVERPDGSNFTLKIRSTKLEDSAMYFCASSALAVEQYFGPGTRLTVT.

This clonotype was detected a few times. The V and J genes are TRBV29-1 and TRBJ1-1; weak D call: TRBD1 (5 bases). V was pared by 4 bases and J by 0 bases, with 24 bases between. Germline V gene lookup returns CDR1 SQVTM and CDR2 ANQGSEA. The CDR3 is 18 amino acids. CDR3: CSVAPTAGRNPMNTEAFF. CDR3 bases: TGCAGCGTTGCACCCACGGCAGGGAGAAACCCCATGAACACTGAAGCTTTCTTT.

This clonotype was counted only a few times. CDR3 region: CASSSGLAGVVDTQYF. CDR3 nucleotides: TGTGCCAGCAGTTCGGGACTAGCGGGAGTGGTAGATACGCAGTATTTT. The chain recombines TRBV28 with TRBJ2-3; 14 nucleotides align to TRBD2. Germline lookup yields CDR1 MDHEN and CDR2 SYDVKM. The V gene end was trimmed by 4 bases and the J gene end by 5 bases; junction bases not matched to a gene: 5. The length of the CDR3 is 16 residues.

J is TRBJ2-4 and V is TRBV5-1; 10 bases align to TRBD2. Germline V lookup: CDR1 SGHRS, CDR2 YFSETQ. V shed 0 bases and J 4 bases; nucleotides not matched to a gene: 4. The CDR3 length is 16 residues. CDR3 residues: CASSLEPSGRKNIQYF. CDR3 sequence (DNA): TGCGCCAGCAGCTTGGAGCCTAGCGGGAGAAAAAACATTCAGTACTTC.

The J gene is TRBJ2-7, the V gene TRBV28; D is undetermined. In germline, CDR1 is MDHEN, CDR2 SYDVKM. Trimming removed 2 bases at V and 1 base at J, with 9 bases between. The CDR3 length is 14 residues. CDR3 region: CASSLVVRSYEQYF. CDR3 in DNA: TGTGCCAGCAGTTTAGTGGTCAGATCCTACGAGCAGTACTTC.

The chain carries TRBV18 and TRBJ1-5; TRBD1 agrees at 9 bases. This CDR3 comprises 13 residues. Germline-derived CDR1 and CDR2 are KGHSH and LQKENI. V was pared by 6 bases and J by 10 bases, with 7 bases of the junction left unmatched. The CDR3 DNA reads TGTGCCAGCTCGCGGGACAGGGCCCAACCCCAGCATTTT. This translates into CASSRDRAQPQHF. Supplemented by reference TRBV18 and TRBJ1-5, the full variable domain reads NAGVMQNPRHLVRRRGQEARLRCSPMKGHSHVYWYRQLPEEGLKFMVYLQKENIIDESGMPKERFSAEFPKEGPSILRIQQVVRGDSAAYFCASSRDRAQPQHFGDGTRLSIL.

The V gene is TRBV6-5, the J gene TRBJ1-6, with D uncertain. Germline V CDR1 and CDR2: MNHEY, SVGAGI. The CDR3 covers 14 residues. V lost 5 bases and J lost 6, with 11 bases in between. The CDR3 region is CASSREGGNSPLHF. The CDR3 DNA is TGTGCCAGCAGTAGGGAGGGCGGTAATTCACCCCTCCACTTT.

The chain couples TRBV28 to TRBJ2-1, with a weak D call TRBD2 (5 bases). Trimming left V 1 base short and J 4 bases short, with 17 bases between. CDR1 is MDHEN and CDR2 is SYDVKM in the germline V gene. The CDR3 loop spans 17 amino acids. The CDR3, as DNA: TGTGCCAGCAGTTTATCCGAGAGGGAGTGGCGGTACAATGAGCAGTTCTTC. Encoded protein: CASSLSEREWRYNEQFF.

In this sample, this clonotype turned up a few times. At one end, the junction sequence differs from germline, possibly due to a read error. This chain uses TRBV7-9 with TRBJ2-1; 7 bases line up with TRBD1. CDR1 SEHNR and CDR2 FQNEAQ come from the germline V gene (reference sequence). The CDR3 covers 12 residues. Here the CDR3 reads CASSRPRDSLIF. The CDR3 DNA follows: TGTGCCAGCAGTCGCCCCCGGGACAGTCTGATCTTC.

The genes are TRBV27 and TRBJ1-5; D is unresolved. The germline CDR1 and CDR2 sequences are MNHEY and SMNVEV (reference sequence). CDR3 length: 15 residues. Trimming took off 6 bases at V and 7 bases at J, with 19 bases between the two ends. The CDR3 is CASSPLGVGGQPQHF. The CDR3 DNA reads TGTGCCAGCAGCCCCCTGGGAGTTGGCGGCCAGCCCCAGCATTTT.

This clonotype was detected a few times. The chain's CDR3 is CSARLAGVVNEQFF. The CDR3 bases are TGCAGTGCTAGACTAGCGGGAGTGGTCAATGAGCAGTTCTTC. This chain links TRBV20-1 with TRBJ2-1; 10 bases are shared with TRBD2. V was pared by 2 bases and J by 6 bases, with 4 bases of the junction left unmatched. The CDR3 has 14 residues. The germline gives CDR1 DFQATT, CDR2 SNEGSKA (reference sequence).

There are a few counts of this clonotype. The CDR3 spells CAISESRNEQFF. CDR3 DNA: TGTGCCATCAGTGAGTCCCGTAATGAGCAGTTCTTC. V gene TRBV10-3 combines with J gene TRBJ2-1; no firm D call. The germline V gene encodes CDR1 ENHRY and CDR2 SYGVKD. Trimming left V 0 bases short and J 7 bases short, with 4 bases between. This CDR3 region has 12 residues.

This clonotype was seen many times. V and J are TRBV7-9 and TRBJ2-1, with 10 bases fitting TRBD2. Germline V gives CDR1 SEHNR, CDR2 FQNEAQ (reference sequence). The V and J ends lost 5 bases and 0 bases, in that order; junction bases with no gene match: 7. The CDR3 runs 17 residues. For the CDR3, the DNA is TGTGCCAGCAGCCCTGCGAGCGGGAGGGGCTCCTACAATGAGCAGTTCTTC. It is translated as CASSPASGRGSYNEQFF.

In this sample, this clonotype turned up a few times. The CDR3, as DNA: TGCGCCAGCAGACGGTCACAGGGGGAGGAGCTGTTTTTT. Protein product: CASRRSQGEELFF. The J gene is TRBJ2-2, the V gene TRBV5-1; 8 bases fit TRBD1. Germline loops: CDR1 SGHRS, CDR2 YFSETQ. The CDR3 totals 13 residues. The trim removed 5 bases at V and 10 bases at J, leaving 7 bases unmatched.

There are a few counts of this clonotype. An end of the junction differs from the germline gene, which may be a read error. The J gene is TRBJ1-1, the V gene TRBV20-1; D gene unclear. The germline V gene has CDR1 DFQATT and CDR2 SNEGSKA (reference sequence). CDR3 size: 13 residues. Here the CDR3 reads CSAEEQQNTEVFF. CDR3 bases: TGCAGTGCTGAGGAGCAGCAGAACACTGAAGTTTTCTTT.

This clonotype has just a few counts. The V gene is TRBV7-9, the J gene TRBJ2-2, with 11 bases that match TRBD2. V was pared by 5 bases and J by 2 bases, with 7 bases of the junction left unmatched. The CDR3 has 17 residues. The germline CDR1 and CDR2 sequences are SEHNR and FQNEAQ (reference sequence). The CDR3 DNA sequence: TGTGCCAGCAGCCTACTAGCGGGAGCCATAAACACCGGGGAGCTGTTTTTT. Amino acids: CASSLLAGAINTGELFF.

The CDR3 reads CASSYSGRTEAFF. The CDR3 coding sequence is TGTGCCAGCAGTTATTCAGGGCGGACTGAAGCTTTCTTT. The chain couples TRBV28 to TRBJ1-1, with TRBD1 as a possible D gene (5 bases). This CDR3 is 13 amino acids long. The ends were cut back, 4 bases at V and 5 bases at J, with 11 bases in the middle. Per the germline V gene, CDR1 is MDHEN and CDR2 is SYDVKM. Based on the CDR3 plus reference TRBV28 and TRBJ1-1, the full variable domain is DVKVTQSSRYLVKRTGEKVFLECVQDMDHENMFWYRQDPGLGLRLIYFSYDVKMKEKGDIPEGYSVSREKKERFSLILESASTNQTSMYLCASSYSGRTEAFFGQGTRLTVV.

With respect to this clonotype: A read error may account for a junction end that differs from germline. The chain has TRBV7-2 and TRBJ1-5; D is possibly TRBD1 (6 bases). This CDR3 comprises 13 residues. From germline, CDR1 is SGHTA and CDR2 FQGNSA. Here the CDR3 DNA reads TGTGCCTGCAGCTCACAGGGTAATCAGCCCCAGCATTTT. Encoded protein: CACSSQGNQPQHF. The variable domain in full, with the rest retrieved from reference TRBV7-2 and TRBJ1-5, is GAGVSQSPSNKVTEKGKDVELRCDPISGHTALYWYRQSLGQGLEFLIYFQGNSAPDKSGLPSDRFSAERTGGSVSTLTIQRTQQEDSAVYLCACSSQGNQPQHFGDGTRLSIL.

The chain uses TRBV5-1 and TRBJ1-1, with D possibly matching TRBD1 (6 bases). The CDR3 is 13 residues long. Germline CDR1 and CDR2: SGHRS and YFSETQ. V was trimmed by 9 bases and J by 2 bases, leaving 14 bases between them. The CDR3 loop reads CATREDSNTEAFF. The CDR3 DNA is TGCGCCACCAGAGAGGACAGCAACACTGAAGCTTTCTTT.

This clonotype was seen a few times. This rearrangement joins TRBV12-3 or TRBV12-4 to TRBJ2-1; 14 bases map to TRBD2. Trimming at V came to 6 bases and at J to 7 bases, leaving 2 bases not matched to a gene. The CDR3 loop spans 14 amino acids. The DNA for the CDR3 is TGTGCCAGCAGGGGACTAGCGGGAGAAAATGAGCAGTTCTTC. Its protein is CASRGLAGENEQFF.

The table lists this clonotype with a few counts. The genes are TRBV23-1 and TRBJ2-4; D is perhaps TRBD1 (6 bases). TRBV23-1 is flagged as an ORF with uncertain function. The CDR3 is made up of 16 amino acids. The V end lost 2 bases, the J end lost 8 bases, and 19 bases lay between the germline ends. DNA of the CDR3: TGCGCCAGCAGTCAAGCCCCAGGGTATAAGGGGGACATTCAGTACTTC. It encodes CASSQAPGYKGDIQYF.

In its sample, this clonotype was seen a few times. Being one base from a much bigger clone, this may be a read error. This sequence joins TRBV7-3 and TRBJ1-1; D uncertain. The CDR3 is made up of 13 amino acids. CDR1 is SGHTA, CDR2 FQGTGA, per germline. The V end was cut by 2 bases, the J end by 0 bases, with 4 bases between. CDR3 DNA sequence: TGTGCCAGCAGCTTAGAATTGAACACTGAAGCTTTCTTT. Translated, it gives CASSLELNTEAFF.

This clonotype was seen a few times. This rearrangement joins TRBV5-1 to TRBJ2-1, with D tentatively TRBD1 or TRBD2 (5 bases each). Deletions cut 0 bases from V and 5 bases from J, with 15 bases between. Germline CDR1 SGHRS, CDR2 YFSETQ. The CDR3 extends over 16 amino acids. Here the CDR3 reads CASSLAFGGENNEQFF. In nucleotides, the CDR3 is TGCGCCAGCAGCTTGGCTTTTGGGGGTGAAAACAATGAGCAGTTCTTC.

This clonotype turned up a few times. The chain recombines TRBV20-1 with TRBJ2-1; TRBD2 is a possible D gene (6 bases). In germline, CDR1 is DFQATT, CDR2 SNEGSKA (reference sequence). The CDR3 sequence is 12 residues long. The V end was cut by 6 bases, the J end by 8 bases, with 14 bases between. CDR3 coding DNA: TGCAGTGCCCGGGACTTCCTCCATGAGCAGTTCTTC. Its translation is CSARDFLHEQFF.

This CDR3 is CASELMKRYTEAFF. CDR3 DNA sequence: TGTGCCAGTGAACTCATGAAGAGGTACACTGAAGCTTTCTTT. This chain connects TRBV6-1 to TRBJ1-1; D ambiguous. The CDR3 runs 14 residues. Trimming took 9 bases from V and 3 from J, leaving 17 bases between them. Germline V lookup: CDR1 MNHNS, CDR2 SASEGT.

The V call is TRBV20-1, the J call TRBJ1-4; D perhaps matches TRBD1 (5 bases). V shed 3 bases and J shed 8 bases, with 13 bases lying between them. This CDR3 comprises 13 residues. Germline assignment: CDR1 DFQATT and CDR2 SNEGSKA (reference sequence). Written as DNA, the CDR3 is TGCAGTGCTAGGCGGGGCGGACAAGAAAAACTGTTTTTT. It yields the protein CSARRGGQEKLFF.

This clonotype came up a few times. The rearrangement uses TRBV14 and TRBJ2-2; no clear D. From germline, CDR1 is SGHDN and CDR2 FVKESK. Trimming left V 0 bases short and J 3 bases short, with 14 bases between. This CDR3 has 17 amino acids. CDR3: CASSQDMDRTYTGELFF. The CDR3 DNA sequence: TGTGCCAGCAGCCAAGATATGGATAGAACTTACACCGGGGAGCTGTTTTTT. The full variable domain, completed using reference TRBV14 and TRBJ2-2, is EAGVTQFPSHSVIEKGQTVTLRCDPISGHDNLYWYRRVMGKEIKFLLHFVKESKQDESGMPNNRFLAERTGGTYSTLKVQPAELEDSGVYFCASSQDMDRTYTGELFFGEGSRLTVL.

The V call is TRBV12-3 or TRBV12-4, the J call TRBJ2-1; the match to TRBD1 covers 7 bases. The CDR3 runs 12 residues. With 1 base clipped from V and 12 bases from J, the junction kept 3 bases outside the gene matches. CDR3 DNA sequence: TGTGCCAGCAGTTTAGTCAGGGGGACGCAGTTCTTC. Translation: CASSLVRGTQFF.